This T cell receptor (beta chain) was identified in a study of technical replicates of blood from a few donors. The V gene end was trimmed by 4 bases and the J gene end by 6 bases; junction bases not matched to a gene: 29. Per the germline V gene, CDR1 is SGHRS and CDR2 is YFSETQ. This CDR3 has 22 residues. Clones were read by immunoSEQ multiplex PCR, and TCRdb kept only the in-frame ones, dropping some. Of tens of thousands of clones listed, roughly nine tenths are singletons. The sequence was collected from a human donor in good health. Some clones in this sample may be carry-over from other donors' samples. The sequenced sample was T cells isolated from PBMCs. V is TRBV5-1 and J is TRBJ2-7, with TRBD2 matching 12 bases. The CDR3 DNA sequence: TGCGCCAGCAGCCGTGTATACAATCCCCTACCCGCCGAGACTAGCGGGAGCTGCGAGCAGTACTTC. Its translation: CASSRVYNPLPAETSGSCEQYF.